This TCR beta chain was observed in a study of blood T cells in healthy people across ages. Study-level results: Age brought a roughly linear fall in TCR beta diversity measured per million T cells.

Through a sample-barcoded 5' primer and a J-beta primer mix, a second PCR was run for roughly 7 to 11 cycles. From the 5' RACE reads, TCRdb called clonotypes with MiXCR, one entry per CDR3 protein. The sample shows approximately 760,000 distinct CDR3 sequences, 20% to 25% of them seen only once. There are a few counts of this clonotype. Its matching antigen is unknown. The same sample was also studied in work on T cells of mothers and their children. That work contributes: Inherited differences only slightly affect thymic shaping of TCR recombination output.

Input material: blood. This clonotype originated in a boy aged 5 to 17 in good health.

The CDR3: CASSLGGVSPLHF. The CDR3 region has the DNA TGTGCCAGCAGTTTAGGCGGGGTTTCACCCCTCCACTTT. This chain links TRBV12-3 or TRBV12-4 with TRBJ1-6; D gene uncertain. This CDR3 is 13 amino acids long. Trimming cost V 1 base and J 9 bases, with 7 bases left between them.